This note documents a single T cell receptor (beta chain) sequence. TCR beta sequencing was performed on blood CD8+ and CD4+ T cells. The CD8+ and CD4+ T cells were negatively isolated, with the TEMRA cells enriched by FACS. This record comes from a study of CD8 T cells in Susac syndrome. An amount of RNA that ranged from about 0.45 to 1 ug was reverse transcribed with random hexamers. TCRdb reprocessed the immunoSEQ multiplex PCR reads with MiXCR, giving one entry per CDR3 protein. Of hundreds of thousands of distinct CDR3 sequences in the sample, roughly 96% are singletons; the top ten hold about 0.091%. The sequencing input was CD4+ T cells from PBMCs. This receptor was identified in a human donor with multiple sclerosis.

CDR3 sequence reads: CASSLMLAGAWEQFF. CDR3 coding DNA: TGCGCCAGCAGCTTAATGCTAGCGGGAGCGTGGGAGCAGTTCTTC. V usage is TRBV5-1 and J usage is TRBJ2-1, with 10 bases that match TRBD2. CDR1 SGHRS and CDR2 YFSETQ come from the germline V gene. V was pared by 2 bases and J by 10 bases, with 9 bases of the junction left unmatched. This CDR3 contains 15 residues.